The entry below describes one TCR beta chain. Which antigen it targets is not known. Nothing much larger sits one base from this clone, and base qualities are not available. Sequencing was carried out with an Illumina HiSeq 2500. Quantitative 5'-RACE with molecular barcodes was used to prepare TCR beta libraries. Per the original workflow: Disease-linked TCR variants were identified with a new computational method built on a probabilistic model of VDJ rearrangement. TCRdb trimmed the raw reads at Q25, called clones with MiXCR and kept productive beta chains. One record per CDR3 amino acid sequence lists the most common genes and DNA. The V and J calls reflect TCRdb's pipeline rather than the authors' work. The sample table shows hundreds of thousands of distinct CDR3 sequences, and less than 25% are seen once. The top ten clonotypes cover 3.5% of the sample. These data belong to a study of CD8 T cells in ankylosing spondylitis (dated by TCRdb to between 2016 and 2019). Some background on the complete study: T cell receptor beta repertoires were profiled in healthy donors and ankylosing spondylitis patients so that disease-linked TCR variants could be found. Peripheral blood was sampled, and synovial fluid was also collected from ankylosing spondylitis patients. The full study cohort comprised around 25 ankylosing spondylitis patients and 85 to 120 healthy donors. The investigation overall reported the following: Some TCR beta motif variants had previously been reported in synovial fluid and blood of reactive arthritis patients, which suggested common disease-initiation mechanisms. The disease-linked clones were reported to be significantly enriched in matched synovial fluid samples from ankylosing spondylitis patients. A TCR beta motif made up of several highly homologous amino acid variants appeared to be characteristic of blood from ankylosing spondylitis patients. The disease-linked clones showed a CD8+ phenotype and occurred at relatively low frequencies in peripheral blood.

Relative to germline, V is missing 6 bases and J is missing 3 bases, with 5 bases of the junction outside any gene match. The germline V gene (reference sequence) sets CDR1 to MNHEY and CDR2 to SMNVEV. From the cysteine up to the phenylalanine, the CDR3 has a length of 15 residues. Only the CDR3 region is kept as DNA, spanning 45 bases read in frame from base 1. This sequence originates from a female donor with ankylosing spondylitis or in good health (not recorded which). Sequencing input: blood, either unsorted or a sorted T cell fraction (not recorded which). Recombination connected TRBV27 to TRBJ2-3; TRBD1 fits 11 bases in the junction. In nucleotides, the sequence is TGTGCCAGCAGGTCGGGACAGGGGGTGACAGATACGCAGTATTTT. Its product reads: CASRSGQGVTDTQYF.